This TCR beta chain stems from a study of blood T cell repertoires in COVID-19. About the study: T cells, B-cell-depleted T cells, or PBMCs provided the cDNA or gDNA that served as material.

In the original workflow: Scientists estimated how many nucleated cells there were by amplifying reference gene primers. Here immunoSEQ multiplex PCR was the method, and the copy in TCRdb shows in-frame clones only, minus some. V, J and clone size were drawn from that table, and D and trimming were deduced from the DNA. The data show hundreds of thousands of clones, 80% seen once. The CDR3 is made up of 11 amino acids. Germline-derived CDR1 and CDR2 are SQVTM and ANQGSEA. V was shortened by 3 bases and J by 10 bases, with 10 bases between the two germline ends. Cohorts were assigned according to the clinical history that participants reported.

V and J are TRBV29-1 and TRBJ2-1; weak D call: TRBD2 (5 bases). Input material: PBMCs or T cells enriched from blood (not recorded which). The TCR originated in a woman in her thirties or forties with acute COVID-19. The CDR3 is CSVERRVEQFF. In DNA, the CDR3 is TGCAGCGTTGAGAGGCGGGTCGAGCAGTTCTTC.